The 3 T cell receptor beta chains in this list originate from one sample, sequenced in a study of T cell changes during pregnancy in multiple sclerosis. Clones were read by immunoSEQ multiplex PCR, and TCRdb kept only the in-frame ones, dropping some. The data show under 70,000 clones, 91% seen once. The sequences come from peripheral blood, collected after pregnancy. The receptor source for this set is a female donor in good health, enrolled as a control in a pregnancy study.

V usage is TRBV7-9 and J usage is TRBJ2-2, with 7 bases identical to TRBD2. With 4 bases clipped from V and 5 bases from J, the junction kept 10 bases outside the gene matches. The CDR3 has 16 amino acids. Germline values: CDR1 SEHNR, CDR2 FQNEAQ (reference sequence). The CDR3: CASSSDERGITGELFF. CDR3 coding DNA: TGTGCCAGCAGCTCGGACGAGCGGGGTATTACCGGGGAGCTGTTTTTT.

This clone came up once. V and J are TRBV4-1 and TRBJ1-2, with D possibly being TRBD1 (5 bases). The CDR3 covers 13 residues. Trimming removed 4 bases from V and 2 bases from J, with 8 bases in between. Germline CDR1 reads MGHRA; CDR2 reads YSYEKL. This chain's CDR3 is CASSPTENYGYTF. Written as DNA, the CDR3 is TGCGCCAGCAGCCCGACAGAAAACTATGGCTACACCTTC.

The chain joins TRBV30 to TRBJ2-5, with a possible D match to TRBD2 (5 bases). CDR1 is GTSNPN and CDR2 is SVGIG in the germline V gene (reference sequence). Between the trimmed V and J ends, which lost 3 bases and 4 bases, there was a span of 9 bases. The CDR3 spans 12 residues. This CDR3 is CAWRSGIETQYF. The DNA for the CDR3 is TGTGCCTGGAGATCGGGGATAGAGACCCAGTACTTC.